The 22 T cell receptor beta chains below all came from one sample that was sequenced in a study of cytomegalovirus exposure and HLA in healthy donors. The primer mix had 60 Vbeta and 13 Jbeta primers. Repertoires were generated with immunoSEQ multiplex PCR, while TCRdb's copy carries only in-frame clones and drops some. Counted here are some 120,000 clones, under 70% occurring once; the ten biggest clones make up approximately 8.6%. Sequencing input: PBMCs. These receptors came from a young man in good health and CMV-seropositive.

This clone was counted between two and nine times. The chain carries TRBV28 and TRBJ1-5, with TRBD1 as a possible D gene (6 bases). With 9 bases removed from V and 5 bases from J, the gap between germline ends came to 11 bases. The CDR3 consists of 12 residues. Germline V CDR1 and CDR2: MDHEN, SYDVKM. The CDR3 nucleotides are TGTGCCAGTGGGGGGGGGCATCAGCCCCAGCATTTT. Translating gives CASGGGHQPQHF.

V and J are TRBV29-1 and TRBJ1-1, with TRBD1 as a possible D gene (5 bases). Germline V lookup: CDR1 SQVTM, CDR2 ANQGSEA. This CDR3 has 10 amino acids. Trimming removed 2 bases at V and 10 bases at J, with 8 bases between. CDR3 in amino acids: CSVERGIAFF. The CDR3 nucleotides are TGCAGCGTTGAAAGGGGCATAGCTTTCTTT.

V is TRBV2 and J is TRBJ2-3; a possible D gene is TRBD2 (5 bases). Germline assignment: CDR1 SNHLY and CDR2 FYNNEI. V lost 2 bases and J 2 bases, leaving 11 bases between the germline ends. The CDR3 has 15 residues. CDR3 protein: CASSERLTLTDTQYF. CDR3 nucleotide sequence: TGTGCCAGCAGTGAAAGACTAACTCTCACAGATACGCAGTATTTT.

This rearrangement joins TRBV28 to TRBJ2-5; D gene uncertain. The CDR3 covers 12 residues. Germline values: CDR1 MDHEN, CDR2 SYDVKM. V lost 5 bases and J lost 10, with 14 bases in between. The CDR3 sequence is CASSGVPIGQYF. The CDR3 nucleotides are TGTGCCAGCAGTGGAGTCCCGATAGGCCAGTACTTC. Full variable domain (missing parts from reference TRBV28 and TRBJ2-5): DVKVTQSSRYLVKRTGEKVFLECVQDMDHENMFWYRQDPGLGLRLIYFSYDVKMKEKGDIPEGYSVSREKKERFSLILESASTNQTSMYLCASSGVPIGQYFGPGTRLLVL.

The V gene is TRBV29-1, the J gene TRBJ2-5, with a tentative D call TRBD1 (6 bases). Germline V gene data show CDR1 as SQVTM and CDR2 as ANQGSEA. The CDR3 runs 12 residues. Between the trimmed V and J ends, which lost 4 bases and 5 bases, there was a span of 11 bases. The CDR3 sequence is CSVAQGGETQYF. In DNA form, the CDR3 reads TGCAGCGTTGCACAGGGTGGCGAGACCCAGTACTTC.

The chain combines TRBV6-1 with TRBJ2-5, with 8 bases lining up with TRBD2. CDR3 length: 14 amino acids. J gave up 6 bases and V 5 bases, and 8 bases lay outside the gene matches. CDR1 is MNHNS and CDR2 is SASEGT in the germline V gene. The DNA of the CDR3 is TGTGCCAGCAGTCCGACGGGAGGGGACAAGACCCAGTACTTC. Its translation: CASSPTGGDKTQYF.

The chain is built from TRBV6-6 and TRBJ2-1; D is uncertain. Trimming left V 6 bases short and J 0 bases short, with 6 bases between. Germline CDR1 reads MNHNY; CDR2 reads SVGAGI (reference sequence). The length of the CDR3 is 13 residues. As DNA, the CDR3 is TGTGCCAGCAGCCCTAGCTCCTACAATGAGCAGTTCTTC. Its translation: CASSPSSYNEQFF.

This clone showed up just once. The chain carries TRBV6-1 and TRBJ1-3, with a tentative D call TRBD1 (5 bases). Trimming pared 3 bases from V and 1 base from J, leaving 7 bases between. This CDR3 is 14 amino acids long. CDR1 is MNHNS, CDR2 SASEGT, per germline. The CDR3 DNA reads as TGTGCCAGCAGTGAGGGGGGTTCTGGAAACACCATATATTTT. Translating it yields CASSEGGSGNTIYF.

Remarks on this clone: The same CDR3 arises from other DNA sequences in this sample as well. CDR3 in DNA: TGCAGCGTTGGACAGGGGGGCACTGAAGCTTTCTTT. Amino acid sequence: CSVGQGGTEAFF. The chain carries TRBV29-1 and TRBJ1-1; 9 bases are a match to TRBD1. The CDR3 totals 12 residues. The J segment lost 4 bases and the V segment lost 4 bases, leaving 1 base of the junction unmatched. The germline gives CDR1 SQVTM, CDR2 ANQGSEA.

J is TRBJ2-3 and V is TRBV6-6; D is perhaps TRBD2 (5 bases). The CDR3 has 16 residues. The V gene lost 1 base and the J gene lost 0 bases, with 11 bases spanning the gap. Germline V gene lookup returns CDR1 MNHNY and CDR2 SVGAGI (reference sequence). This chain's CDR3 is CASSYLRAASTDTQYF. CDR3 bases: TGTGCCAGCAGTTACTTGCGGGCCGCTAGCACAGATACGCAGTATTTT.

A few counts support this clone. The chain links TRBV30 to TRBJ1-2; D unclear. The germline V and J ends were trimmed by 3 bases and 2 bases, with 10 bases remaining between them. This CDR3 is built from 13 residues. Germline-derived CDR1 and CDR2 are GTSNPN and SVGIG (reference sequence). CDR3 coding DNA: TGTGCCTGGAGCGCAGGTGAAAACTATGGCTACACCTTC. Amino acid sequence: CAWSAGENYGYTF.

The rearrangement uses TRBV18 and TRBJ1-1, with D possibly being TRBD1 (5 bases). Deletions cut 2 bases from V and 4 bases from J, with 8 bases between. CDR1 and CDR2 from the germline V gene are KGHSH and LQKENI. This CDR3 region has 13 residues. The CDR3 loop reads CASSPGGITEAFF. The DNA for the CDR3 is TGTGCCAGCTCACCAGGGGGGATCACTGAAGCTTTCTTT.

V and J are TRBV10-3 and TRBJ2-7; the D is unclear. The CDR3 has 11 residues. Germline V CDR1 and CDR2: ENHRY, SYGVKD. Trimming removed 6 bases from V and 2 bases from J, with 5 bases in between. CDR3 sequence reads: CAIRAAYEQYF. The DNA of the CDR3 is TGTGCCATCAGAGCTGCCTACGAGCAGTACTTC.

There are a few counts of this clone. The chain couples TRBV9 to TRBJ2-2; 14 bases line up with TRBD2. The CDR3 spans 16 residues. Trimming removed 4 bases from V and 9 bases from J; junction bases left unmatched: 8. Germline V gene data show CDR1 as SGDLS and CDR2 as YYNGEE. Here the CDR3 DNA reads TGTGCCAGCAGCCCCGAGACTAGCGGGGGGGCCCGGGAGCTGTTTTTT. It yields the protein CASSPETSGGARELFF.

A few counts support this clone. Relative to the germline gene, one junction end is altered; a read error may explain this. The CDR3 is CASSLSQNTEAFF. CDR3 in DNA: TGTGCTAGCAGCTTAAGCCAGAACACTGAAGCTTTCTTT. The chain is built from TRBV7-7 and TRBJ1-1, with unresolved D. Germline CDR1 SSHAT, CDR2 FNYEAQ (reference sequence). There are 13 residues in the CDR3.

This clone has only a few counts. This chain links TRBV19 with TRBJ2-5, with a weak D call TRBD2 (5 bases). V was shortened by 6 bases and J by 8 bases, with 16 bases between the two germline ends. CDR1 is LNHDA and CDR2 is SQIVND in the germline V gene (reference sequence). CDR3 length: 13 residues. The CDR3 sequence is CASRVDSGSTQYF. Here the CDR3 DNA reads TGTGCCAGTAGGGTGGACTCCGGGTCTACCCAGTACTTC.

The DNA of the CDR3 is TGTGCCAGCAGTTTCGGTCCGAGCACCGGGGAGCTGTTTTTT. This translates into CASSFGPSTGELFF. V usage is TRBV28 and J usage is TRBJ2-2; no definite D call. CDR3 size: 14 residues. The V gene's germline CDR1 is MDHEN and CDR2 SYDVKM. Trimming shortened V by 3 bases and J by 4 bases, and 9 bases separated the two germline ends.

The CDR3: CASSLGGNPGQVTEAFF. The CDR3, as DNA: TGTGCCAGCAGCTTGGGGGGCAATCCGGGACAGGTGACTGAAGCTTTCTTT. V and J are TRBV5-6 and TRBJ1-1; TRBD1 agrees at 8 bases. The CDR3 loop spans 17 amino acids. The ends lost 0 bases at V and 5 bases at J; junction bases unmatched: 12. Germline values: CDR1 SGHDT, CDR2 YYEEEE. The complete variable domain, with remaining parts taken from reference TRBV5-6 and TRBJ1-1, reads DAGVTQSPTHLIKTRGQQVTLRCSPKSGHDTVSWYQQALGQGPQFIFQYYEEEERQRGNFPDRFSGHQFPNYSSELNVNALLLGDSALYLCASSLGGNPGQVTEAFFGQGTRLTVV.

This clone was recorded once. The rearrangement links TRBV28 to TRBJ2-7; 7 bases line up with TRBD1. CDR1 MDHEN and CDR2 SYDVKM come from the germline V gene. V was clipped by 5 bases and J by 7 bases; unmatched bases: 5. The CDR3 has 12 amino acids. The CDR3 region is CASSVTTGEQYV. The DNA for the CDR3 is TGTGCCAGCAGTGTGACGACAGGGGAGCAGTACGTC.

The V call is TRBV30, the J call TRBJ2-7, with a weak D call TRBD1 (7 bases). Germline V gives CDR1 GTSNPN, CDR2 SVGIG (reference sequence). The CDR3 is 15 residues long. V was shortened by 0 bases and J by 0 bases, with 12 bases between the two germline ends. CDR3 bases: TGTGCCTGGAGTGTGCGGGACAGTTACTCCTACGAGCAGTACTTC. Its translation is CAWSVRDSYSYEQYF.

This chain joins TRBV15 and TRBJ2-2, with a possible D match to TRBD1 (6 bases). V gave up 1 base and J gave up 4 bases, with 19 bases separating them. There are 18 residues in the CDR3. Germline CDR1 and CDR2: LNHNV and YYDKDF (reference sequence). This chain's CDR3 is CATSRGAPPGDGTGELFF. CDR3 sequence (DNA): TGTGCCACCAGCAGAGGAGCGCCACCAGGGGACGGCACCGGGGAGCTGTTTTTT.

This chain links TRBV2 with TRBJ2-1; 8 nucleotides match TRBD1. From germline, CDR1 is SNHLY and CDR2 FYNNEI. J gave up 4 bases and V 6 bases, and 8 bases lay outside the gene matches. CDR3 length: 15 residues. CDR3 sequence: CASSPDRGTYNEQFF. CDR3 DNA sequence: TGTGCCAGCAGCCCCGACAGGGGAACATACAATGAGCAGTTCTTC.